This T cell receptor (beta chain) was captured by sequencing in a study of vaccination and CD4 T cells after COVID-19. The overall study: From HCoV-229E, HCoV-OC43, HCoV-NL63 and SARS-CoV-2, overlapping spike peptides were used to stimulate the cells. Study observations and caveats: Convalescent patients' median share of reactive clones seen only post-vaccination was 70% to 90%.

Treatment of the sample: approximately 11-day PBMC culture with coronavirus spike peptide pools or control peptides (ViraFEST assay). Each of days 3 and 7 saw half the medium replaced by fresh IL-2 medium. Germline V lookup: CDR1 SGHAT, CDR2 FQNNGV. Losses at the gene ends were 5 bases for V and 0 bases for J; bases not matched to a gene: 4. The CDR3 consists of 15 residues. This clonotype was seen a handful of times. What it recognizes is unknown. Scientists ran DNA taken from cultured CD4+ T cells through the Oncomine TCR Beta short-read assay for sequencing. Investigators isolated genomic DNA from cultured CD4+ T cells. TCRdb processed the PCR reads anew with MiXCR; each CDR3 protein has one entry. The sample yields about 18,000 distinct CDR3 sequences, approximately 50% seen once.

This material consisted of CD4+ T cells from blood, cultured in vitro, taken before SARS-CoV-2 vaccination. This sequence was found in a human donor who received a COVID-19 vaccine. The chain links TRBV11-2 to TRBJ1-3; TRBD1 aligns across 7 bases. The CDR3 DNA follows: TGTGCCAGCAGCCCAGACAGGGACTCTGGAAACACCATATATTTT. This codes for CASSPDRDSGNTIYF. Based on the CDR3 plus reference TRBV11-2 and TRBJ1-3, the full variable domain is EAGVAQSPRYKIIEKRQSVAFWCNPISGHATLYWYQQILGQGPKLLIQFQNNGVVDDSQLPKDRFSAERLKGVDSTLKIQPAKLEDSAVYLCASSPDRDSGNTIYFGEGSWLTVV.